A single sample is the source of the 27 T cell receptor beta chains below, sequenced in a study of blood T cell repertoires in COVID-19. Sequencing was performed with immunoSEQ multiplex PCR; in TCRdb, only in-frame clones are kept and a portion is missing. The sample lists approximately 380,000 clones; 90% to 95% were seen once. The sample was PBMCs or T cells enriched from blood (not recorded which). Every receptor here comes from a woman between 40 and 50 years old who had been exposed to COVID-19.

The chain uses TRBV30 and TRBJ2-3, with 13 bases identical to TRBD2. The CDR3 sequence is 15 residues long. The V gene end was trimmed by 5 bases and the J gene end by 3 bases; junction bases not matched to a gene: 5. Germline CDR1 is GTSNPN and CDR2 is SVGIG (reference sequence). CDR3 nucleotides: TGTGCCTGGGGGCAGACTAGCGGGAGGACAGATACGCAGTATTTT. This sequence encodes CAWGQTSGRTDTQYF.

The CDR3 DNA reads as TGTGCCTGGAGTGCCGGACAGCTCAATCAGCCCCAGCATTTT. Translating it yields CAWSAGQLNQPQHF. V usage is TRBV30 and J usage is TRBJ1-5; D is perhaps TRBD1 (6 bases). CDR1 and CDR2 from the germline V gene are GTSNPN and SVGIG (reference sequence). Trimming removed 1 base at V and 3 bases at J, with 10 bases between. The CDR3 is 14 amino acids.

This chain uses TRBV27 with TRBJ2-1, with 9 bases identical to TRBD2. The CDR3 is 15 amino acids. The germline gives CDR1 MNHEY, CDR2 SMNVEV (reference sequence). The ends lost 3 bases at V and 4 bases at J; junction bases unmatched: 4. CDR3 sequence reads: CASSFGSGSYNEQFF. The CDR3 bases are TGTGCCAGCAGTTTTGGTAGCGGGAGTTACAATGAGCAGTTCTTC.

CDR3 residues: CASSLGTYEQYF. CDR3 coding DNA: TGCGCCAGCAGCTTGGGTACCTACGAGCAGTACTTC. V is TRBV5-1 and J is TRBJ2-7, with D unresolved. Trimming stripped 0 bases from V and 2 bases from J, with 3 bases between. CDR1 SGHRS and CDR2 YFSETQ come from the germline V gene. This CDR3 has 12 amino acids.

CDR3 DNA: TGTGCCAGCAGCGTAACCCCCACAGCCTTCTATGGCTACACCTTC. Encoded protein: CASSVTPTAFYGYTF. The chain carries TRBV9 and TRBJ1-2; D is uncertain. Germline V gene sequence: CDR1 SGDLS, CDR2 YYNGEE. V dropped 1 base and J dropped 4 bases, with 14 bases sitting between them. This CDR3 has 15 residues.

This chain joins TRBV6-4 and TRBJ2-3; the D is unclear. Per the germline V gene, CDR1 is MRHNA and CDR2 is SNTAGT. This CDR3 contains 13 residues. The V end lost 2 bases, the J end lost 2 bases, and 5 bases lay between the germline ends. CDR3 amino acids: CASSDQATDTQYF. In DNA form, the CDR3 reads TGTGCCAGCAGTGACCAGGCCACAGATACGCAGTATTTT.

The chain couples TRBV19 to TRBJ2-3; the D gene is possibly TRBD2 (6 bases). CDR3 length: 14 amino acids. From germline, CDR1 is LNHDA and CDR2 SQIVND (reference sequence). V was cut by 3 bases and J by 6 bases, with 13 bases left in between. DNA for the CDR3: TGTGCCAGTAGTATCCTAGCGCCCCCGGATACGCAGTATTTT. It encodes CASSILAPPDTQYF. The full variable domain, its missing parts supplied by reference TRBV19 and TRBJ2-3, is DGGITQSPKYLFRKEGQNVTLSCEQNLNHDAMYWYRQDPGQGLRLIYYSQIVNDFQKGDIAEGYSVSREKKESFPLTVTSAQKNPTAFYLCASSILAPPDTQYFGPGTRLTVL.

A single count supports this clone. The CDR3: CASSILPGHPLTPDTQYF. The CDR3, as DNA: TGTGCCAGTAGTATCCTCCCGGGACACCCTTTGACCCCAGATACGCAGTATTTT. This chain connects TRBV19 to TRBJ2-3; TRBD1 might be the D (6 bases). In germline, CDR1 is LNHDA, CDR2 SQIVND (reference sequence). The CDR3 runs to 18 residues. Deletions cut 3 bases from V and 4 bases from J, with 23 bases between.

This rearrangement joins TRBV14 to TRBJ1-2, with D possibly TRBD1 on 6 matching bases. V lost 4 bases, J lost 3 bases, and 18 bases lay in between. The CDR3 extends over 16 amino acids. Germline V CDR1 and CDR2: SGHDN, FVKESK. The CDR3 here is CASSPSIRDTHYGYTF. The CDR3 DNA is TGTGCCAGCAGCCCGAGCATACGGGACACACACTATGGCTACACCTTC.

This chain joins TRBV5-6 and TRBJ1-5, with 7 bases lining up with TRBD1. The CDR3 contains 17 residues. Germline assignment: CDR1 SGHDT and CDR2 YYEEEE. J was trimmed by 1 base and V by 0 bases; bases with no gene match: 7. CDR3 DNA: TGTGCCAGCAGCTTGGCAAAGGGACAGCCAAGCAATCAGCCCCAGCATTTT. Encoded protein: CASSLAKGQPSNQPQHF.

The rearrangement joins TRBV7-9 to TRBJ2-4; D remains ambiguous. Trimming removed 2 bases from V and 8 bases from J, with 7 bases in between. The CDR3 is made up of 12 amino acids. Germline CDR1 and CDR2: SEHNR and FQNEAQ (reference sequence). The CDR3 reads CASSLIGDIQYF. In DNA form, the CDR3 reads TGTGCCAGCAGCTTAATCGGAGACATTCAGTACTTC.

The rearrangement links TRBV7-2 to TRBJ1-1; D not resolved. V lost 1 base to trimming and J lost 5 bases, with 8 bases between them. The germline gives CDR1 SGHTA, CDR2 FQGNSA. The CDR3 is 13 amino acids. The CDR3, as DNA: TGTGCCAGCAGCTTAGTCCTACGGACTGAAGCTTTCTTT. Translation gives CASSLVLRTEAFF.

The rearrangement joins TRBV25-1 to TRBJ1-2, with 7 bases matching TRBD1. Germline loops: CDR1 MGHDK, CDR2 SYGVNS. The ends lost 2 bases at V and 6 bases at J; junction bases unmatched: 3. The CDR3 runs to 13 residues. The CDR3 region has the DNA TGTGCCAGCAGTGAAGTGGGGACAGATGGCTACACCTTC. Translating it yields CASSEVGTDGYTF.

This chain links TRBV5-1 with TRBJ1-2; 7 nucleotides agree with TRBD1. The CDR3 is made up of 12 amino acids. The V gene end was trimmed by 2 bases and the J gene end by 8 bases; junction bases not matched to a gene: 3. From germline, CDR1 is SGHRS and CDR2 YFSETQ. In DNA, the CDR3 is TGCGCCAGCAGCTTACAGGGGAGAGGCTACACCTTC. This gives the protein CASSLQGRGYTF.

This chain connects TRBV27 to TRBJ1-2, with D tentatively TRBD1 (5 bases). The CDR3 is 14 amino acids. In germline, CDR1 is MNHEY, CDR2 SMNVEV (reference sequence). V gave up 2 bases and J gave up 2 bases, with 9 bases separating them. The CDR3 protein is CASSLIGGNYGYTF. The CDR3 nucleotides are TGTGCCAGCAGTTTAATTGGGGGGAACTATGGCTACACCTTC.

The chain recombines TRBV5-4 with TRBJ1-3; 9 bases agree with TRBD1. CDR3 size: 16 residues. Germline values: CDR1 SGHNT, CDR2 YYREEE (reference sequence). V was clipped by 0 bases and J by 4 bases; unmatched bases: 5. This chain's CDR3 is CASSLAGQGQGNTIYF. The CDR3 DNA reads TGTGCCAGCAGCTTGGCAGGACAGGGGCAAGGAAACACCATATATTTT.

The CDR3 region has the DNA TGTGCCAGCAGCCACGGACTAGCGGGAGGGTTCGAGCAGTACTTC. Its protein product is CASSHGLAGGFEQYF. This chain joins TRBV3-1 (or the pseudogene TRBV3-2) and TRBJ2-7; 15 nucleotides agree with TRBD2. The V gene's germline CDR1 is LGHDT and CDR2 YNNKEL (reference sequence). With 3 bases clipped from V and 6 bases from J, the junction kept 3 bases outside the gene matches. There are 15 residues in the CDR3.

V is TRBV28 and J is TRBJ1-1; unclear D gene. Germline V gene data show CDR1 as MDHEN and CDR2 as SYDVKM. V was cut by 1 base and J by 6 bases, with 9 bases left in between. The CDR3 spans 13 residues. CDR3 region: CASSLYAPAEAFF. The CDR3 region has the DNA TGTGCCAGCAGTTTATACGCGCCCGCTGAAGCTTTCTTT.

V usage is TRBV18 and J usage is TRBJ1-1, with 9 bases lining up with TRBD1. The CDR3 contains 15 residues. Trimming cost V 1 base and J 7 bases; bases outside gene matches: 7. Germline V gene lookup returns CDR1 KGHSH and CDR2 LQKENI. CDR3 sequence reads: CASSPQQGARDEAFF. The DNA of the CDR3 is TGTGCCAGCTCACCACAACAGGGGGCGCGAGATGAAGCTTTCTTT.

The CDR3 is CASSSGFQETQYF. The CDR3 DNA follows: TGTGCCAGCAGCTCCGGTTTCCAAGAGACCCAGTACTTC. This sequence joins TRBV5-6 and TRBJ2-5, with D unresolved. CDR3 length equals 13 residues. V was clipped by 3 bases and J by 1 base, with 7 bases between them. The germline V gene encodes CDR1 SGHDT and CDR2 YYEEEE.

This clone was observed a single time. This rearrangement joins TRBV7-9 to TRBJ1-1, with 7 bases that match TRBD1. This CDR3 region has 16 residues. V gave up 7 bases and J gave up 1 base; unmatched junction bases: 12. The germline gives CDR1 SEHNR, CDR2 FQNEAQ (reference sequence). CDR3 sequence (DNA): TGTGCCAGCACCCGACTACGGACAGGTAGGAACACTGAAGCTTTCTTT. Encoded protein: CASTRLRTGRNTEAFF.

V is TRBV2 and J is TRBJ1-4; TRBD1 matches 8 bases. Germline assignment: CDR1 SNHLY and CDR2 FYNNEI. The CDR3 is 14 amino acids. CDR3 DNA: TGTGCTAGTCAACCTGACAGGGGTAATGAAAAACTGTTTTTT. Protein product: CASQPDRGNEKLFF.

This rearrangement joins TRBV25-1 to TRBJ1-2, with D tentatively TRBD1 (5 bases). With 3 bases removed from V and 6 bases from J, the gap between germline ends came to 11 bases. The CDR3 extends over 13 amino acids. Looked up from germline, CDR1 is MGHDK and CDR2 is SYGVNS. The CDR3 coding sequence is TGTGCCAGCAGTGAGCAGGGCCTCGATGGCTACACCTTC. Its translation: CASSEQGLDGYTF.

The CDR3 reads CATSREREYGYTF. CDR3 sequence (DNA): TGTGCCACCAGCAGAGAACGGGAGTATGGCTACACCTTC. The chain employs TRBV15 and TRBJ1-2; D call uncertain. The CDR3 runs 13 residues. V was pared by 0 bases and J by 5 bases, with 7 bases between. CDR1 and CDR2 (germline): LNHNV, YYDKDF (reference sequence).

The genes are TRBV4-3 and TRBJ1-3, with D hard to call. From germline, CDR1 is LGHNA and CDR2 YSLEER. CDR3 length: 16 amino acids. The germline V and J ends were trimmed by 1 base and 4 bases, with 14 bases remaining between them. The CDR3 bases are TGCGCCAGCAGCCAAGTTGCAGGCTCATACGGAAACACCATATATTTT. Protein sequence: CASSQVAGSYGNTIYF.

V usage is TRBV2 and J usage is TRBJ1-2; D is unclear. V was clipped by 4 bases and J by 5 bases, with 5 bases between them. The germline CDR1 and CDR2 sequences are SNHLY and FYNNEI. This CDR3 has 11 residues. The CDR3 DNA is TGTGCCAGCAGTGTGAGTTATGGCTACACCTTC. It is translated as CASSVSYGYTF.

This clone appeared many times. The chain has TRBV2 and TRBJ2-7; D unclear. The CDR3 is 13 amino acids. Germline CDR1 SNHLY, CDR2 FYNNEI. Trimming shortened V by 7 bases and J by 2 bases, and 12 bases separated the two germline ends. In DNA form, the CDR3 reads TGTGCCAGCAATCGGGTCAGTCCCTACGAGCAGTACTTC. It is translated as CASNRVSPYEQYF.